Following are 9 T cell receptor beta chains from one sample sequenced in a study of beta chain features in type 1 diabetes. Of the isolated RNA, all was reverse transcribed, and so the sequenced material was expressed TCRB transcripts. Using immunoSEQ multiplex PCR, the repertoire was profiled, and TCRdb retains in-frame clones only, with some absent. The sample includes 330,000 or so clones, 14% of them seen just once. Sequenced material: central memory CD4+ T cells from blood. The receptors originated from a man aged 25-45 years in good health.

V is TRBV4-1 and J is TRBJ1-5; D is uncertain. V was shortened by 4 bases and J by 1 base, with 17 bases between the two germline ends. Germline CDR1 MGHRA, CDR2 YSYEKL. The CDR3 length is 17 residues. CDR3 in amino acids: CASSPHVKGDSNQPQHF. The CDR3 nucleotides read TGCGCCAGCAGCCCCCACGTGAAGGGAGACAGCAATCAGCCCCAGCATTTT.

Only a few counts were recorded for this clone. The chain joins TRBV7-2 to TRBJ2-1, with a possible D match to TRBD2 (6 bases). The CDR3 covers 18 residues. V dropped 7 bases and J dropped 2 bases, with 24 bases sitting between them. CDR1 and CDR2 (germline): SGHTA, FQGNSA. The CDR3 is CASISGGPRSIAYNEQFF. The DNA of the CDR3 is TGTGCCAGCATCTCCGGAGGGCCCAGGTCAATCGCCTACAATGAGCAGTTCTTC.

The V gene is TRBV2, the J gene TRBJ2-2, with D possibly being TRBD2 (6 bases). The CDR3 runs 12 residues. CDR1 is SNHLY and CDR2 is FYNNEI in the germline V gene. V lost 6 bases and J lost 7, with 9 bases in between. The DNA for the CDR3 is TGTGCCAGCAGGACTAGAAACGGGGAGCTGTTTTTT. Amino acids: CASRTRNGELFF.

This clone was observed a handful of times. The chain joins TRBV7-2 to TRBJ2-3; TRBD2 might be the D (7 bases). The CDR3 totals 14 residues. Germline V gives CDR1 SGHTA, CDR2 FQGNSA. The V gene lost 5 bases and the J gene lost 7 bases, with 16 bases spanning the gap. CDR3 bases: TGTGCCAGCAGCCTAGGAGGGGGGGGAAATACGCAGTATTTT. It yields the protein CASSLGGGGNTQYF.

This clone turned up a few times. V gene TRBV2 combines with J gene TRBJ2-2, with 10 bases aligning to TRBD1. The ends lost 3 bases at V and 7 bases at J; junction bases unmatched: 11. The CDR3 covers 17 residues. Germline-derived CDR1 and CDR2 are SNHLY and FYNNEI. CDR3 protein: CASSDPGQGRSVGELFF. As DNA, the CDR3 is TGTGCCAGCAGTGACCCGGGACAGGGGCGATCGGTCGGGGAGCTGTTTTTT.

The table lists this clone with many counts. The V call is TRBV18, the J call TRBJ1-5, with 7 bases that match TRBD1. J was trimmed by 4 bases and V by 4 bases; bases with no gene match: 1. The CDR3 totals 13 residues. Germline V gene lookup returns CDR1 KGHSH and CDR2 LQKENI. The CDR3 DNA sequence: TGTGCCAGCTCACTGGGACAGAATCAGCCCCAGCATTTT. This encodes CASSLGQNQPQHF. Full variable domain (rest looked up from reference TRBV18 and TRBJ1-5): NAGVMQNPRHLVRRRGQEARLRCSPMKGHSHVYWYRQLPEEGLKFMVYLQKENIIDESGMPKERFSAEFPKEGPSILRIQQVVRGDSAAYFCASSLGQNQPQHFGDGTRLSIL.

This clone was seen more than once but under ten times. Other DNA sequences within the sample encode an identical CDR3. CDR3 nucleotides: TGTGCCAGCAGCCAAGAGGGGGACACCGGGGAGCTGTTTTTT. As protein: CASSQEGDTGELFF. The chain recombines TRBV4-2 with TRBJ2-2; D tentatively reads TRBD1 or TRBD2 (5 bases each). The germline V gene encodes CDR1 LGHNA and CDR2 YNFKEQ. The CDR3 runs to 14 residues. V was shortened by 0 bases and J by 3 bases, with 5 bases between the two germline ends.

The chain employs TRBV11-2 and TRBJ2-3; 8 positions match TRBD2. From germline, CDR1 is SGHAT and CDR2 FQNNGV. V shed 4 bases and J 7 bases; nucleotides not matched to a gene: 10. The CDR3 is 15 residues long. CDR3: CASSSSGTRGNTQYF. The CDR3 DNA sequence: TGTGCCAGCAGCTCCTCCGGGACTAGAGGAAATACGCAGTATTTT.

This clone has just a few counts. Different DNA sequences within this sample yield the same CDR3. V usage is TRBV18 and J usage is TRBJ2-3, with unresolved D. The germline V and J ends were trimmed by 1 base and 1 base, with 6 bases remaining between them. The germline gives CDR1 KGHSH, CDR2 LQKENI. The CDR3 consists of 14 residues. The CDR3 here is CASSPRTGTDTQYF. The CDR3 region has the DNA TGTGCCAGCTCACCACGTACAGGCACAGATACGCAGTATTTT.